These 21 T cell receptor beta chains originate from one sample sequenced in a study of shared clonotypes between healthy human individuals (dated by TCRdb to 2018 to 2021). Library creation used the immunoSEQ multiplex PCR assay. Imported from immuneACCESS, the table was reduced by TCRdb to in-frame sequences with V and J called. These copies leave out some clones; in studies compared against another copy, an unresolved V gene accounts for under half, and the cause of the remainder is not known. In this sample the table shows about 560,000 clones, about 80% of which occur a single time. Around 12% of the sample goes to the ten largest clones. Sequencing was done on a sample of PBMCs. These receptors all stem from a woman aged 40 to 55 in good health. Some clones in this sample may be carry-over from other donors' samples.

The chain recombines TRBV7-2 with TRBJ2-3; 8 nucleotides line up with TRBD1. V lost 3 bases to trimming and J lost 3 bases; unmatched junction nucleotides: 8. In germline, CDR1 is SGHTA, CDR2 FQGNSA. This CDR3 comprises 16 residues. In DNA, the CDR3 is TGTGCCAGCAGCTTCGACGGACAGGGCTGGACAGATACGCAGTATTTT. It encodes CASSFDGQGWTDTQYF.

The chain uses TRBV5-8 and TRBJ2-7; 11 nucleotides agree with TRBD2. The CDR3 spans 15 residues. Germline CDR1 and CDR2: SGHTS and YDEGEE. V trimming: 0 bases; J trimming: 4 bases; junction bases outside the gene matches: 3. The DNA for the CDR3 is TGTGCCAGCAGCTTGGTTGCTAGCGGGGGGTACGAGCAGTACTTC. Translated: CASSLVASGGYEQYF. The full variable domain, rest sourced from reference TRBV5-8 and TRBJ2-7, is EAGVTQSPTHLIKTRGQQATLRCSPISGHTSVYWYQQALGLGLQFLLWYDEGEERNRGNFPPRFSGRQFPNYSSELNVNALELEDSALYLCASSLVASGGYEQYFGPGTRLTVT.

The chain links TRBV11-2 to TRBJ1-3; D perhaps matches TRBD1 (5 bases). Per germline, CDR1 SGHAT and CDR2 FQNNGV. With 4 bases removed from V and 0 bases from J, the gap between germline ends came to 10 bases. CDR3 length: 15 residues. The CDR3 reads CASSSTGVSGNTIYF. For the CDR3, the DNA is TGTGCCAGCAGCTCAACAGGTGTCTCTGGAAACACCATATATTTT.

The chain carries TRBV7-9 and TRBJ2-1; possible D gene TRBD1, 5 bases. CDR3 length: 15 amino acids. The germline V and J ends were trimmed by 2 bases and 3 bases, with 11 bases remaining between them. Germline V lookup: CDR1 SEHNR, CDR2 FQNEAQ (reference sequence). Here the CDR3 DNA reads TGTGCCAGCAGCTTACAGGGTCCCTTCTACAATGAGCAGTTCTTC. It is translated as CASSLQGPFYNEQFF. Full variable domain (remainder filled in from reference TRBV7-9 and TRBJ2-1): DTGVSQNPRHKITKRGQNVTFRCDPISEHNRLYWYRQTLGQGPEFLTYFQNEAQLEKSRLLSDRFSAERPKGSFSTLEIQRTEQGDSAMYLCASSLQGPFYNEQFFGPGTRLTVL.

The genes are TRBV7-9 and TRBJ2-7; D unclear. This CDR3 has 11 residues. Per the germline V gene, CDR1 is SEHNR and CDR2 is FQNEAQ (reference sequence). Trimming took 5 bases from V and 7 from J, leaving 9 bases between them. CDR3 residues: CASSQTAEQYF. The CDR3 nucleotides are TGTGCCAGCAGCCAGACGGCGGAGCAGTACTTC.

The rearrangement uses TRBV28 and TRBJ2-4; the D is unclear. Between the trimmed V and J ends, which lost 5 bases and 3 bases, there was a span of 17 bases. The CDR3 runs to 16 residues. The germline V gene has CDR1 MDHEN and CDR2 SYDVKM. The CDR3 protein is CASSDNRSGRKNIQYF. The CDR3 DNA follows: TGTGCCAGCAGTGACAATCGATCCGGACGCAAAAACATTCAGTACTTC.

The chain uses TRBV30 and TRBJ1-2, with D possibly TRBD1 on 6 matching bases. V was clipped by 1 base and J by 6 bases, with 9 bases between them. The CDR3 consists of 12 residues. Germline V lookup: CDR1 GTSNPN, CDR2 SVGIG (reference sequence). CDR3 in DNA: TGTGCCTGGAGTGAGGGGGGGGATGGCTACACCTTC. It specifies CAWSEGGDGYTF.

This sequence joins TRBV5-4 and TRBJ2-2; D is ambiguous. Looked up from germline, CDR1 is SGHNT and CDR2 is YYREEE (reference sequence). V lost 5 bases to trimming and J lost 5 bases, with 19 bases between them. CDR3 length: 16 residues. CDR3 loop: CASSSIRAKGTGELFF. The CDR3 bases are TGTGCCAGCAGTTCGATCCGGGCCAAAGGGACCGGGGAGCTGTTTTTT. Full variable domain (remainder filled in from reference TRBV5-4 and TRBJ2-2): ETGVTQSPTHLIKTRGQQVTLRCSSQSGHNTVSWYQQALGQGPQFIFQYYREEENGRGNFPPRFSGLQFPNYSSELNVNALELDDSALYLCASSSIRAKGTGELFFGEGSRLTVL.

Concerning this clone itself: The sample carries other DNA sequences with the same CDR3. The rearrangement joins TRBV5-1 to TRBJ1-1; D remains unclear. CDR1 and CDR2 from the germline V gene are SGHRS and YFSETQ. The germline V and J ends were trimmed by 0 bases and 1 base, with 7 bases remaining between them. This CDR3 has 14 residues. CDR3 sequence: CASSLDGQNTEAFF. The CDR3 region has the DNA TGCGCCAGCAGCTTGGACGGCCAGAACACTGAAGCTTTCTTT.

The J gene is TRBJ2-1, the V gene TRBV5-6, with 9 bases aligning to TRBD2. V gave up 4 bases and J gave up 6 bases; unmatched junction bases: 8. The CDR3 covers 15 residues. Germline V gene lookup returns CDR1 SGHDT and CDR2 YYEEEE. This CDR3 reads CASSLGGRASNEQFF. The CDR3 nucleotides read TGTGCCAGCAGCCTGGGCGGGAGGGCCTCCAATGAGCAGTTCTTC. Full variable domain (remainder filled in from reference TRBV5-6 and TRBJ2-1): DAGVTQSPTHLIKTRGQQVTLRCSPKSGHDTVSWYQQALGQGPQFIFQYYEEEERQRGNFPDRFSGHQFPNYSSELNVNALLLGDSALYLCASSLGGRASNEQFFGPGTRLTVL.

This sequence joins TRBV7-9 and TRBJ2-1, with D tentatively TRBD1 (6 bases). V was trimmed by 7 bases and J by 16 bases, leaving 20 bases between them. This CDR3 contains 12 residues. Looked up from germline, CDR1 is SEHNR and CDR2 is FQNEAQ (reference sequence). In DNA, the CDR3 is TGTGCCAGCACCCTAGTGCTGGGACATTATTTCTTC. The encoded protein is CASTLVLGHYFF.

The chain has TRBV11-3 and TRBJ2-2; D possibly corresponds to TRBD2 (5 bases). Germline values: CDR1 SGHNT, CDR2 YENEEA. The CDR3 is made up of 13 amino acids. V was trimmed by 6 bases and J by 5 bases, leaving 10 bases between them. The CDR3 coding sequence is TGTGCCAGCAGATACCGGGATACCGGGGAGCTGTTTTTT. Residues: CASRYRDTGELFF.

V gene TRBV5-1 combines with J gene TRBJ2-7; 16 nucleotides line up with TRBD2. The trim removed 4 bases at V and 4 bases at J, leaving 11 bases unmatched. Per germline, CDR1 SGHRS and CDR2 YFSETQ. The CDR3 is made up of 18 amino acids. CDR3 coding DNA: TGCGCCAGCAGCGCCGGGACTAGCGGGAGGGCTGAAGGGTACGAGCAGTACTTC. Amino acid sequence: CASSAGTSGRAEGYEQYF.

Here the CDR3 DNA reads TGTGCCAGCAGTTCCCCCCCTAGTCGGGGCGAGCAGTACTTC. Protein: CASSSPPSRGEQYF. This chain uses TRBV28 with TRBJ2-7, with D perhaps matching TRBD2 (5 bases). Trimming took off 4 bases at V and 6 bases at J, with 16 bases between the two ends. This CDR3 comprises 14 residues. The germline V gene has CDR1 MDHEN and CDR2 SYDVKM.

This sequence joins TRBV7-6 and TRBJ2-7; TRBD2 agrees at 10 bases. Germline CDR1 is SGHVS and CDR2 is FNYEAQ. The V and J ends lost 2 bases and 0 bases, in that order; junction bases with no gene match: 4. There are 16 residues in the CDR3. The CDR3 region has the DNA TGTGCCAGCAGCTTATATGGGACTAGCGTCTCCTACGAGCAGTACTTC. It specifies CASSLYGTSVSYEQYF.

This clone has only one observation. This chain connects TRBV6-1 to TRBJ1-3; D is unresolved. CDR3 length: 15 amino acids. The V and J ends lost 1 base and 5 bases respectively, with 12 bases between them. The germline CDR1 and CDR2 sequences are MNHNS and SASEGT. The CDR3: CASSEGATFRNTIYF. The DNA for the CDR3 is TGTGCCAGCAGTGAAGGGGCAACTTTTAGAAACACCATATATTTT.

This chain joins TRBV19 and TRBJ2-2, with D tentatively TRBD1 (5 bases). V was pared by 2 bases and J by 2 bases, with 6 bases between. Looked up from germline, CDR1 is LNHDA and CDR2 is SQIVND (reference sequence). The CDR3 spans 14 residues. The CDR3 DNA is TGTGCCAGTAGTATAAGGGGTAACACCGGGGAGCTGTTTTTT. Its translation is CASSIRGNTGELFF.

The rearrangement links TRBV6-1 to TRBJ1-4, with D perhaps matching TRBD1 (6 bases). V was shortened by 3 bases and J by 11 bases, with 19 bases between the two germline ends. Germline assignment: CDR1 MNHNS and CDR2 SASEGT. This CDR3 spans 15 amino acids. CDR3 protein: CASSELPGQMVKLFF. CDR3 nucleotides: TGTGCCAGCAGTGAGTTACCGGGACAAATGGTCAAACTGTTTTTT.

This chain links TRBV15 with TRBJ2-5, with D unresolved. Per germline, CDR1 LNHNV and CDR2 YYDKDF (reference sequence). V gave up 1 base and J gave up 7 bases, with 7 bases separating them. The CDR3 runs 12 residues. The CDR3 region has the DNA TGTGCCACCAGCAGAGTTTCCGGGACCCAGTACTTC. This encodes CATSRVSGTQYF.

This clone was recorded many times. The CDR3 sequence: CASSQTWDTQYF. The DNA of the CDR3 is TGTGCCAGCAGCCAGACATGGGATACGCAGTATTTT. J is TRBJ2-3 and V is TRBV7-2; no definite D call. CDR3 length equals 12 residues. Trimming stripped 5 bases from V and 6 bases from J, with 9 bases between. The germline gives CDR1 SGHTA, CDR2 FQGNSA.

Points on this clone: A far larger clone is only one base removed, so a read error is likely. The same CDR3 arises from other DNA sequences in this sample as well. The rearrangement links TRBV30 to TRBJ1-1; 7 bases are shared with TRBD1. The V gene's germline CDR1 is GTSNPN and CDR2 SVGIG (reference sequence). This CDR3 region has 13 residues. CDR3 sequence: CAWSDRAYTEAFF. As DNA, the CDR3 is TGTGCCTGGAGCGACAGGGCCTACACTGAAGCATTCTTT. Variable domain in full (rest from reference TRBV30 and TRBJ1-1): SQTIHQWPATLVQPVGSPLSLECTVEGTSNPNLYWYRQAAGRGLQLLFYSVGIGQISSEVPQNLSASRPQDRQFILSSKKLLLSDSGFYLCAWSDRAYTEAFFGQGTRLTVV.